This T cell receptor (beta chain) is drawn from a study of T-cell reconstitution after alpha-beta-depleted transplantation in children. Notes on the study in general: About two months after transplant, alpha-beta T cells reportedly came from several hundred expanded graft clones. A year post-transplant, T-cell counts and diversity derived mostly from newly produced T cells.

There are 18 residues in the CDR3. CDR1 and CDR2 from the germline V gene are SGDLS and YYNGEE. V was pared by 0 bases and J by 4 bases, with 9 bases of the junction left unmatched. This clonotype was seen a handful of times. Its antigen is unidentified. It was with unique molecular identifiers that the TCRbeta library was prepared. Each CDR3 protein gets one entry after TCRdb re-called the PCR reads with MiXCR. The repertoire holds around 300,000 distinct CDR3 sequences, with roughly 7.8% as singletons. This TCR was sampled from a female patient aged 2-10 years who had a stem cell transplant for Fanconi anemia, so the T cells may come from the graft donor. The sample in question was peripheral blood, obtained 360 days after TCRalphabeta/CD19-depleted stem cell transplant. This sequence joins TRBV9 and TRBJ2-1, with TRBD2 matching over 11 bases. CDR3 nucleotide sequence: TGTGCCAGCAGCGTAGCCCCTAGCGGGGGGCCCTTATACAATGAGCAGTTCTTC. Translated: CASSVAPSGGPLYNEQFF.